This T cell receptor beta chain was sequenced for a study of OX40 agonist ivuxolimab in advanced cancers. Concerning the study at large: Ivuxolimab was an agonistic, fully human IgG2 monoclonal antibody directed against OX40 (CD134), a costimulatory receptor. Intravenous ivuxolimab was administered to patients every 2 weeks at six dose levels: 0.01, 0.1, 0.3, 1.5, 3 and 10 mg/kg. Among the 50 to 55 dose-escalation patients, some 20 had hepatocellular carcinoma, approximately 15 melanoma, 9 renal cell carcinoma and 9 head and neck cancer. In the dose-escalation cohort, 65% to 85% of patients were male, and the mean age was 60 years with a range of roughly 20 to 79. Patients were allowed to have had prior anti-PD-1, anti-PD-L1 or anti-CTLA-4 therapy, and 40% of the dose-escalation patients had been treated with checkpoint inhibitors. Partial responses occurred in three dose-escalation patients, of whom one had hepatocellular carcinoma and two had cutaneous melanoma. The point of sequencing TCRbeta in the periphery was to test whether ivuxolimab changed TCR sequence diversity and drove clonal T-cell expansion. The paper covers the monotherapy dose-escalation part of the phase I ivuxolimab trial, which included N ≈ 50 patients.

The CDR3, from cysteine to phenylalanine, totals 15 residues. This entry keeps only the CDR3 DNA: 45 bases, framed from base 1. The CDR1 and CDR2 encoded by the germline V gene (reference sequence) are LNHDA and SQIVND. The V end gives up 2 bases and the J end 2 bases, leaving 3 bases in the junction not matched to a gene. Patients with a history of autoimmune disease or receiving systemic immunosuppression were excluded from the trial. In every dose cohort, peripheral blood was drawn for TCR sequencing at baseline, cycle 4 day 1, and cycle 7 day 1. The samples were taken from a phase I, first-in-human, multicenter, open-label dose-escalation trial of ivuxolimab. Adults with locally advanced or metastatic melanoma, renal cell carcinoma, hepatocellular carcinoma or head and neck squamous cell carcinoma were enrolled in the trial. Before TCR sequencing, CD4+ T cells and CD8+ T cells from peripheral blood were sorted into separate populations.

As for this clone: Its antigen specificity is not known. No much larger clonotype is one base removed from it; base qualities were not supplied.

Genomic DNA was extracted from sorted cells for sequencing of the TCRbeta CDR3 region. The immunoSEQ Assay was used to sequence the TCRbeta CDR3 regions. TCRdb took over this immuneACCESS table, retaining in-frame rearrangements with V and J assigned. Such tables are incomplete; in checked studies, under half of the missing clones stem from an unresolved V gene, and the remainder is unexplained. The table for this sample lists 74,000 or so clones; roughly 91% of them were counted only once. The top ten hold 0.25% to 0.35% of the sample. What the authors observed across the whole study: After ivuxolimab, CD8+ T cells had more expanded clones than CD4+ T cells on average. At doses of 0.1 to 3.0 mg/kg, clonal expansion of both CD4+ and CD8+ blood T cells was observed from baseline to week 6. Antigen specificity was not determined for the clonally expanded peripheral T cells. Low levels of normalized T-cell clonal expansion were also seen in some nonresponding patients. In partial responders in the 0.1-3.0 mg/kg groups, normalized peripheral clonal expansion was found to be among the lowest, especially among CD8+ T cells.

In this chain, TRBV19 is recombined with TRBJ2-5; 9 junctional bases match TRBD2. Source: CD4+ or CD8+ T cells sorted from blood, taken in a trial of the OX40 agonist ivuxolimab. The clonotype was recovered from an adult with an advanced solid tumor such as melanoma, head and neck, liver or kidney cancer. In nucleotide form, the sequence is TGTGCCAGTAGTATATTCAGCGGGGGGCAAGAGACCCAGTACTTC. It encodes CASSIFSGGQETQYF.